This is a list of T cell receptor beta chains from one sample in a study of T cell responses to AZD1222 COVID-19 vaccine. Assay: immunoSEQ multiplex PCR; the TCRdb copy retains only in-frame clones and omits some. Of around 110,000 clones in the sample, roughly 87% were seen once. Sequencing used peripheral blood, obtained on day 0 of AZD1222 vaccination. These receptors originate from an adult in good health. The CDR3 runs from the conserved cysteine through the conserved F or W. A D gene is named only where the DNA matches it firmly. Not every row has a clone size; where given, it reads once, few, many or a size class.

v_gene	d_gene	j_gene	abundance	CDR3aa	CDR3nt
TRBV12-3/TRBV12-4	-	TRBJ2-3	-	CASSRLLDTQYF	TGTGCCAGCAGTCGACTTCTTGATACGCAGTATTTT
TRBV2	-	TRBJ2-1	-	CAAGRGQYNEQFF	TGTGCCGCCGGACGAGGACAGTACAATGAGCAGTTCTTC
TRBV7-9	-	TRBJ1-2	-	CASSPDSSYGYTF	TGTGCCAGCAGCCCAGACAGTTCTTATGGCTACACCTTC
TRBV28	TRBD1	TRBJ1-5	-	CASNHGQGDNQPQHF	TGTGCCAGCAACCACGGACAGGGCGACAATCAGCCCCAGCATTTT
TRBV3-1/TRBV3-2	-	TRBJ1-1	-	CATTTTGGRTEAFF	TGTGCCACCACAACAACGGGGGGGCGCACTGAAGCTTTCTTT
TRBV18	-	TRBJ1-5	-	CASSPSAGSNQPQHF	TGTGCCAGCTCACCATCGGCCGGGAGCAATCAGCCCCAGCATTTT
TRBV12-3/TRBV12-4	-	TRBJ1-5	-	CASGQIAQPQHF	TGTGCCAGCGGACAGATCGCTCAGCCCCAGCATTTT
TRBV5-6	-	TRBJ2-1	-	CASSLGPGGDEQFF	TGTGCCAGCAGCTTGGGGCCGGGGGGCGATGAGCAGTTCTTC
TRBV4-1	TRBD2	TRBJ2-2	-	CASRSPGLAGGPDTGELFF	TGCGCCAGCAGATCACCGGGACTAGCGGGGGGGCCGGACACCGGGGAGCTGTTTTTT
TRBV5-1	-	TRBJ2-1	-	CASSLDGSSYNEQFF	TGCGCCAGCAGCTTGGACGGGAGCTCCTACAATGAGCAGTTCTTC
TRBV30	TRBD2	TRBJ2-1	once	CAWRGPRGGGLNEQFF	TGTGCCTGGAGGGGCCCTCGGGGCGGGGGGCTCAATGAGCAGTTCTTC
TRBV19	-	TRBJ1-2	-	CASRQTQGYGYTF	TGTGCCAGTAGGCAAACACAGGGCTATGGCTACACCTTC
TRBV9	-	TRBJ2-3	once	CASSVTGTSEQTQYF	TGTGCCAGCAGCGTAACCGGGACTTCAGAGCAGACGCAGTATTTT
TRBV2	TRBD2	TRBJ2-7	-	CASSDSFGGSWYEQYF	TGTGCCAGCAGTGATTCGTTCGGCGGGAGCTGGTACGAGCAGTACTTC
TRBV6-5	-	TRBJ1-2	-	CASRKLGGYTF	TGTGCCAGCAGGAAGCTTGGTGGCTACACCTTC
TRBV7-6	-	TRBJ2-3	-	CASSPRGLTDTQYF	TGTGCCAGCAGCCCCCGGGGTCTCACAGATACGCAGTATTTT
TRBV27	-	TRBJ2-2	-	CASSLNGGNTGELFF	TGTGCCAGCAGTTTAAACGGGGGCAACACCGGGGAGCTGTTTTTT
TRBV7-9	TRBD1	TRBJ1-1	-	CASSYDRDRNTEAFF	TGTGCCAGCAGCTACGACAGGGACCGGAACACTGAAGCTTTCTTT
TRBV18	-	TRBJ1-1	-	CASSPLHGEEAFF	TGTGCCAGCTCACCTTTACATGGGGAGGAAGCTTTCTTT
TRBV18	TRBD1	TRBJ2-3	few	CASSLLAGQGTDTQYF	TGTGCCAGCTCACTTTTAGCGGGACAGGGGACAGATACGCAGTATTTT
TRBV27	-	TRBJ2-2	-	CASSTEHSNTGELFF	TGTGCCAGCAGTACTGAACACTCGAACACCGGGGAGCTGTTTTTT
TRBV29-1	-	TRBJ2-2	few	CSVEKQINTGELFF	TGCAGCGTTGAAAAACAGATTAACACCGGGGAGCTGTTTTTT